This TCR beta chain was obtained from a study of blood T cell repertoires in COVID-19. Study summary: Italy, Spain and the United States were the sources of the convalescent and acute COVID-19 samples. T cells, B-cell-depleted T cells, or PBMCs supplied cDNA or gDNA.

V lost 7 bases and J lost 0, with 8 bases in between. Germline V gene lookup returns CDR1 MNHEY and CDR2 SVGAGI. The CDR3 runs to 13 residues. How the authors handled the data: Amplification of reference gene primers provided the estimated nucleated cell counts. TCRdb's copy holds only in-frame clones and misses some; the assay was immunoSEQ multiplex PCR. That table is the source of V, J and clone size, and D and trimming were worked out from the DNA. The sample consists of approximately 190,000 clones, over 75% of them appearing once. The sequence came from a woman aged 40 to 50 who had recovered from COVID-19. The chain uses TRBV6-5 and TRBJ2-3; D gene uncertain. Sequenced input: peripheral blood. Here the CDR3 reads CASNGPSTDTQYF. The CDR3, as DNA: TGTGCCAGCAATGGGCCCAGCACAGATACGCAGTATTTT.